These T cell receptor beta chains were read from a single sample in a study of PD-L1 blockade in urothelial cancer. Clones were read by immunoSEQ multiplex PCR, and TCRdb kept only the in-frame ones, dropping some. The sample lists tens of thousands of clones, around 74% occurring once. The input for sequencing was PBMCs, taken around atezolizumab (anti-PD-L1) treatment. These receptors were taken from a man in his 70s with urothelial cancer. Both conserved end residues are part of each CDR3. A D gene is named only where the DNA matches it firmly. Size is stated for part of the rows, as once, few or many counts, or as a class when the clone is expanded.

d_gene: TRBD1
j_gene: TRBJ2-7
v_gene: TRBV5-5
abundance: NA
CDR3nt: TGTGCCAGCAATACTGCGGGACAGGGAATTTACGAGCAGTACTTC
CDR3aa: CASNTAGQGIYEQYF

d_gene: NA
j_gene: TRBJ2-1
v_gene: TRBV6-1
abundance: once
CDR3nt: TGTGCCAGCGCCTCTTGGAGCTCCTACAATGAGCAGTTCTTC
CDR3aa: CASASWSSYNEQFF

d_gene: TRBD1
j_gene: TRBJ2-1
v_gene: TRBV6-5
abundance: few
CDR3nt: TGTGCCAGCAGTTACGCGAGGGGGCGAAATGAGCAGTTCTTC
CDR3aa: CASSYARGRNEQFF

d_gene: NA
j_gene: TRBJ1-1
v_gene: TRBV5-4
abundance: NA
CDR3nt: TGTGCCAGCAGCTCCCACCAGAGGGACACTGAAGCTTTCTTT
CDR3aa: CASSSHQRDTEAFF

d_gene: NA
j_gene: TRBJ1-3
v_gene: TRBV2
abundance: NA
CDR3nt: TGTGCCAGCAGCACAGGGTCTGGAAACACCATATATTTT
CDR3aa: CASSTGSGNTIYF

d_gene: NA
j_gene: TRBJ2-3
v_gene: TRBV6-4
abundance: NA
CDR3nt: TGTGCCAGCACCAAACCCGGCAGGGTATTCGCAGATACGCAGTATTTT
CDR3aa: CASTKPGRVFADTQYF

d_gene: TRBD2
j_gene: TRBJ2-1
v_gene: TRBV5-4
abundance: NA
CDR3nt: TGTGCCAGCAGCCCGGCTAGCGGGACCTTCAATGAGCAGTTCTTC
CDR3aa: CASSPASGTFNEQFF

d_gene: NA
j_gene: TRBJ2-3
v_gene: TRBV4-1
abundance: few
CDR3nt: TGCGCCAGCAGCCGCTCCAGGGATTCGGAAACAGATACGCAGTATTTT
CDR3aa: CASSRSRDSETDTQYF

d_gene: NA
j_gene: TRBJ2-5
v_gene: TRBV5-5
abundance: NA
CDR3nt: TGTGCCAGCAGCTTATACCTGGGCCTACGGGAGGAGACCCAGTACTTC
CDR3aa: CASSLYLGLREETQYF

d_gene: NA
j_gene: TRBJ1-2
v_gene: TRBV28
abundance: NA
CDR3nt: TGTGCCAGCAGTTTTTTACAGAGCTATGGCTACACCTTC
CDR3aa: CASSFLQSYGYTF

d_gene: NA
j_gene: TRBJ2-5
v_gene: TRBV4-3
abundance: NA
CDR3nt: TGCGCCAGCAGCCAAGGGGCCTCACGGAAACAAGAGACCCAGTACTTC
CDR3aa: CASSQGASRKQETQYF

d_gene: TRBD2
j_gene: TRBJ2-1
v_gene: TRBV19
abundance: NA
CDR3nt: TGTGCCAGTAGTATATACGGGCGGGCCCAGCGGGGGAGCAATGAGCAGTTCTTC
CDR3aa: CASSIYGRAQRGSNEQFF

d_gene: TRBD1
j_gene: TRBJ1-4
v_gene: TRBV4-1
abundance: NA
CDR3nt: TGCGCCAGCAGCCGTGGACAGGGGGCAGCTAATGAAAAACTGTTTTTT
CDR3aa: CASSRGQGAANEKLFF

d_gene: NA
j_gene: TRBJ2-3
v_gene: TRBV7-2
abundance: NA
CDR3nt: TGTGCCAGCAGCTTACATCAGGCTCCGGGGGATACGCAGTATTTT
CDR3aa: CASSLHQAPGDTQYF

d_gene: NA
j_gene: TRBJ1-3
v_gene: TRBV5-4
abundance: few
CDR3nt: TGCGCCAGCAGCCAAGCCACAGGGTGGGGAAACACCATATATTTT
CDR3aa: CASSQATGWGNTIYF

d_gene: NA
j_gene: TRBJ1-6
v_gene: TRBV9
abundance: NA
CDR3nt: TGTGCCAGCAGCGCCACCAGTGGAGGAAATTCACCCCTCCACTTT
CDR3aa: CASSATSGGNSPLHF

d_gene: TRBD1
j_gene: TRBJ1-1
v_gene: TRBV2
abundance: NA
CDR3nt: TGTGCCAGCAGGAGGGACAGGGGGAACACTGAAGCTTTCTTT
CDR3aa: CASRRDRGNTEAFF

d_gene: TRBD2
j_gene: TRBJ2-5
v_gene: TRBV9
abundance: once
CDR3nt: TGTGCCAGCAGCATAAGCTGGCGGGGGGGCGAAGAGACCCAGTACTTC
CDR3aa: CASSISWRGGEETQYF

d_gene: NA
j_gene: TRBJ2-6
v_gene: TRBV14
abundance: NA
CDR3nt: TGTGCCAGCAGCCTACACCTCCCAGGGCCGTCTGGGGCCAACGTCCTGACTTTC
CDR3aa: CASSLHLPGPSGANVLTF

d_gene: NA
j_gene: TRBJ2-2
v_gene: TRBV19
abundance: NA
CDR3nt: TGTGCCAGTAGTATCGGGAGGGGGCACACCGGGGAGCTGTTTTTT
CDR3aa: CASSIGRGHTGELFF

d_gene: TRBD1
j_gene: TRBJ2-1
v_gene: TRBV27
abundance: NA
CDR3nt: TGTGCCAGCAGTAAGGGACAGGTTCGTAATGAGCAGTTCTTC
CDR3aa: CASSKGQVRNEQFF

d_gene: TRBD1
j_gene: TRBJ2-3
v_gene: TRBV9
abundance: NA
CDR3nt: TGTGCCAGCACCCAGCAGGGGGCGCTGGTGACAGATACGCAGTATTTT
CDR3aa: CASTQQGALVTDTQYF

d_gene: NA
j_gene: TRBJ1-5
v_gene: TRBV19
abundance: NA
CDR3nt: TGTGCCAGTAGACCTCAAGGCGGGGGCGGAAATCAGCCCCAGCATTTT
CDR3aa: CASRPQGGGGNQPQHF

d_gene: TRBD1
j_gene: TRBJ2-7
v_gene: TRBV7-2
abundance: once
CDR3nt: TGTGCCAGCAGCTTCTCCGGGACAGGGTCCTACGAGCAGTACTTC
CDR3aa: CASSFSGTGSYEQYF

d_gene: NA
j_gene: TRBJ2-1
v_gene: TRBV12-5
abundance: once
CDR3nt: TGTGCTAGTGGTTTCGACGGAGAGGGCAATGAGCAGTTCTTC
CDR3aa: CASGFDGEGNEQFF

d_gene: NA
j_gene: TRBJ1-5
v_gene: TRBV28
abundance: NA
CDR3nt: TGTGCCAGCAGCTATGACAGATTTCAGCCCCAGCATTTT
CDR3aa: CASSYDRFQPQHF

d_gene: NA
j_gene: TRBJ2-6
v_gene: TRBV19
abundance: NA
CDR3nt: TGTGCCAGTAGTATTGCAGGGCCCCCTGGGGCCAACGTCCTGACTTTC
CDR3aa: CASSIAGPPGANVLTF

d_gene: NA
j_gene: TRBJ1-6
v_gene: TRBV7-2
abundance: few
CDR3nt: TGTGCCAGCAGATTAAATACAGGATCACCCCTCCACTTT
CDR3aa: CASRLNTGSPLHF

d_gene: NA
j_gene: TRBJ1-5
v_gene: TRBV27
abundance: NA
CDR3nt: TGTGCCAGCAGTTACCAGTCGGGACCCCAGCATTTT
CDR3aa: CASSYQSGPQHF

d_gene: NA
j_gene: TRBJ1-3
v_gene: TRBV20-1
abundance: NA
CDR3nt: TGCAGTGCCCCATCTGGAAACACCATATATTTT
CDR3aa: CSAPSGNTIYF

d_gene: NA
j_gene: TRBJ1-5
v_gene: TRBV27
abundance: few
CDR3nt: TGTGCCAGCAGAGGGGCTGGCAATCAGCCCCAGCATTTT
CDR3aa: CASRGAGNQPQHF

d_gene: TRBD2
j_gene: TRBJ2-3
v_gene: TRBV11-1
abundance: NA
CDR3nt: TGTGCCAGCAGCCTACTCGGGGGGAGCACAGATACGCAGTATTTT
CDR3aa: CASSLLGGSTDTQYF

d_gene: NA
j_gene: TRBJ1-2
v_gene: TRBV19
abundance: NA
CDR3nt: TGTGCCAGTAGTAGTATCACAGGGAAGGAGGGCTACACCTTC
CDR3aa: CASSSITGKEGYTF

d_gene: NA
j_gene: TRBJ2-3
v_gene: TRBV29-1
abundance: NA
CDR3nt: TGCAGCGTAGCCGGGGTACAGACAGATACGCAGTATTTT
CDR3aa: CSVAGVQTDTQYF

d_gene: NA
j_gene: TRBJ1-4
v_gene: TRBV28
abundance: NA
CDR3nt: TGTGCCAGCAGCCAAAACGACAGGATTACAACTAATGAAAAACTGTTTTTT
CDR3aa: CASSQNDRITTNEKLFF

d_gene: NA
j_gene: TRBJ2-7
v_gene: TRBV27
abundance: NA
CDR3nt: TGTGCCAGCAGTTCGAGACTAGGTCCCTACGAGCAGTACTTC
CDR3aa: CASSSRLGPYEQYF

d_gene: NA
j_gene: TRBJ1-5
v_gene: TRBV28
abundance: few
CDR3nt: TGTGCCAGACAAGGGACTGCAAGCAATCAGCCCCAGCATTTT
CDR3aa: CARQGTASNQPQHF

d_gene: TRBD2
j_gene: TRBJ2-3
v_gene: TRBV5-1
abundance: NA
CDR3nt: TGCGCCAGCACCCCGGGGGGGGCAGATACGCAGTATTTT
CDR3aa: CASTPGGADTQYF

d_gene: NA
j_gene: TRBJ1-2
v_gene: TRBV29-1
abundance: NA
CDR3nt: TGCAGCGTTGAAGATCCATTCCTCAGGTTAAACTATGGCTACACCTTC
CDR3aa: CSVEDPFLRLNYGYTF

d_gene: NA
j_gene: TRBJ2-7
v_gene: TRBV7-6
abundance: NA
CDR3nt: TGTGCCAGCAGCCACCTCACAGGGAACGGGCAGTACTTC
CDR3aa: CASSHLTGNGQYF

d_gene: NA
j_gene: TRBJ1-5
v_gene: TRBV28
abundance: NA
CDR3nt: TGTGCCAGCAGTTTGGGAGTAGCGGCCAATCAGCCCCAGCATTTT
CDR3aa: CASSLGVAANQPQHF

d_gene: NA
j_gene: TRBJ1-4
v_gene: TRBV7-9
abundance: NA
CDR3nt: TGTGCCAGCAGCTTAGCGGGCTCCGAAAAACTGTTTTTT
CDR3aa: CASSLAGSEKLFF

d_gene: NA
j_gene: TRBJ1-1
v_gene: TRBV29-1
abundance: NA
CDR3nt: TGCAGCGTTCGTCAGCACCGGGACTCTGAAGCTTTCTTT
CDR3aa: CSVRQHRDSEAFF

d_gene: NA
j_gene: TRBJ2-5
v_gene: TRBV7-2
abundance: NA
CDR3nt: TGTGCCAGCAGCTTAGGAGGGCAGCCCCAAGAGACCCAGTACTTC
CDR3aa: CASSLGGQPQETQYF

d_gene: TRBD2
j_gene: TRBJ2-3
v_gene: TRBV6-6
abundance: NA
CDR3nt: TGTGCCAGCAGCCCACGGGGGGGCACAGATACGCAGTATTTT
CDR3aa: CASSPRGGTDTQYF

d_gene: TRBD1
j_gene: TRBJ1-1
v_gene: TRBV27
abundance: NA
CDR3nt: TGTGCCAGCAGTGGGGACAGTCACACTGAAGCTTTCTTT
CDR3aa: CASSGDSHTEAFF

d_gene: TRBD2
j_gene: TRBJ2-1
v_gene: TRBV19
abundance: NA
CDR3nt: TGTGCCAGTACCTCCGGGACTAGCAACCACAATGAGCAGTTCTTC
CDR3aa: CASTSGTSNHNEQFF

d_gene: TRBD1
j_gene: TRBJ2-1
v_gene: TRBV19
abundance: NA
CDR3nt: TGTGCCAGTAGTATTCCCGCTGGGGACAGGGGGAATGAGCAGTTCTTC
CDR3aa: CASSIPAGDRGNEQFF

d_gene: TRBD1
j_gene: TRBJ1-5
v_gene: TRBV2
abundance: NA
CDR3nt: TGTGCCAGCAGTCTACAGGGGGCAGACGGTCAGCCCCAGCATTTT
CDR3aa: CASSLQGADGQPQHF

d_gene: NA
j_gene: TRBJ2-7
v_gene: TRBV27
abundance: NA
CDR3nt: TGTGCCAGCAGTCTCTCCTCAGGCAGGGGTCCGGGGTACTTC
CDR3aa: CASSLSSGRGPGYF

d_gene: NA
j_gene: TRBJ1-1
v_gene: TRBV18
abundance: NA
CDR3nt: TGTGCCAGCTCACCGCGGCAGGGGCTCACTGAAGCTTTCTTT
CDR3aa: CASSPRQGLTEAFF

d_gene: TRBD1
j_gene: TRBJ2-5
v_gene: TRBV7-3
abundance: NA
CDR3nt: TGTGCCAGCAGCTCCCCAGCGCGGCGAAGGGGGCAGACCCAGTACTTC
CDR3aa: CASSSPARRRGQTQYF

d_gene: NA
j_gene: TRBJ1-1
v_gene: TRBV7-8
abundance: once
CDR3nt: TGTGCCAGCAGCTTAGGGCAGAACACTGAAGCTTTCTTT
CDR3aa: CASSLGQNTEAFF

d_gene: NA
j_gene: TRBJ1-2
v_gene: TRBV10-3
abundance: NA
CDR3nt: TGTGCCATCAGTGAGTCGGGTCAGGGATATCACGGCTACACCTTC
CDR3aa: CAISESGQGYHGYTF

d_gene: TRBD1
j_gene: TRBJ1-6
v_gene: TRBV5-1
abundance: NA
CDR3nt: TGCGCCAGCAGCCAAGGACAGGGGCAATCACCCCTCCACTTT
CDR3aa: CASSQGQGQSPLHF

d_gene: NA
j_gene: TRBJ1-1
v_gene: TRBV6-6
abundance: NA
CDR3nt: TGTGCCAGCAGTTACGCAGGGGTACGCACTGAAGCTTTCTTT
CDR3aa: CASSYAGVRTEAFF

d_gene: TRBD1
j_gene: TRBJ2-4
v_gene: TRBV9
abundance: few
CDR3nt: TGTGCCAGCAGCTGGGACAGAGAAACTCTTACCAAAAACATTCAGTACTTC
CDR3aa: CASSWDRETLTKNIQYF